A single sample is the source of the 7 T cell receptor beta chains below, sequenced in a study of blood T cell repertoires in COVID-19. Method: immunoSEQ multiplex PCR; TCRdb's copy keeps in-frame clones and lacks some. The table has a few hundred thousand clones, around nine tenths seen once. The specimen sequenced was PBMCs or T cells enriched from blood (not recorded which). These receptors originate from a woman between 18 and 29 years old who had been exposed to COVID-19.

The chain couples TRBV11-3 to TRBJ2-2, with TRBD1 matching 7 bases. The CDR3 spans 15 residues. Germline CDR1 SGHNT, CDR2 YENEEA. With 5 bases clipped from V and 3 bases from J, the junction kept 6 bases outside the gene matches. CDR3 residues: CASSLGGRDTGELFF. CDR3 DNA: TGTGCCAGCAGCCTAGGGGGCCGGGACACCGGGGAGCTGTTTTTT.

The V call is TRBV9, the J call TRBJ2-2; TRBD1 might be the D (6 bases). With 0 bases removed from V and 3 bases from J, the gap between germline ends came to 18 bases. The CDR3 loop spans 18 amino acids. CDR1 is SGDLS and CDR2 is YYNGEE in the germline V gene. This CDR3 reads CASSVERTAKPDTGELFF. The CDR3 DNA reads TGTGCCAGCAGCGTAGAGCGGACAGCCAAACCTGACACCGGGGAGCTGTTTTTT. Full variable domain (remainder filled in from reference TRBV9 and TRBJ2-2): DSGVTQTPKHLITATGQRVTLRCSPRSGDLSVYWYQQSLDQGLQFLIQYYNGEERAKGNILERFSAQQFPDLHSELNLSSLELGDSALYFCASSVERTAKPDTGELFFGEGSRLTVL.

V is TRBV7-2 and J is TRBJ1-1; no clear D. The CDR3 covers 13 residues. Trimming left V 1 base short and J 8 bases short, with 11 bases between. Germline V gene data show CDR1 as SGHTA and CDR2 as FQGNSA. CDR3 loop: CASSLGQAEEAFF. The CDR3 bases are TGTGCCAGCAGCTTAGGGCAGGCTGAGGAAGCTTTCTTT.

This chain connects TRBV2 to TRBJ2-5, with 8 bases matching TRBD2. Unmatched junction bases numbered 12, after V lost 8 bases and J lost 4 bases. CDR3 size: 15 residues. From germline, CDR1 is SNHLY and CDR2 FYNNEI. CDR3 nucleotide sequence: TGTGCCAGCGAGAAACGGGGGGGCGACCCAGAGACCCAGTACTTC. This codes for CASEKRGGDPETQYF.

This chain links TRBV5-4 with TRBJ2-5; possible D gene TRBD2, 6 bases. Germline-derived CDR1 and CDR2 are SGHNT and YYREEE (reference sequence). This CDR3 has 16 residues. V lost 4 bases, J lost 0 bases, and 16 bases lay in between. The CDR3: CASSPGGRGYQETQYF. In DNA form, the CDR3 reads TGTGCCAGCAGCCCTGGAGGCCGGGGGTACCAAGAGACCCAGTACTTC.

J is TRBJ2-3 and V is TRBV10-3; 7 nucleotides line up with TRBD2. Germline V gene sequence: CDR1 ENHRY, CDR2 SYGVKD. The CDR3 is 16 amino acids. V trimming: 0 bases; J trimming: 0 bases; junction bases outside the gene matches: 3. CDR3 bases: TGTGCCATCAGTGAGTCAACGGGGGGAAGCACAGATACGCAGTATTTT. This codes for CAISESTGGSTDTQYF.

This clone has only one observation. This chain connects TRBV7-6 to TRBJ2-3; no firm D call. This CDR3 region has 15 residues. Trimming pared 4 bases from V and 2 bases from J, leaving 13 bases between. Germline V CDR1 and CDR2: SGHVS, FNYEAQ. This CDR3 reads CASSYSSPHTDTQYF. As DNA, the CDR3 is TGTGCCAGCAGCTACTCCTCTCCTCACACAGATACGCAGTATTTT.